This TCR beta chain is from a study of technical replicates of blood from a handful of donors. Between the trimmed V and J ends, which lost 0 bases and 2 bases, there was a span of 13 bases. The CDR3 has 16 residues. From germline, CDR1 is SGHTS and CDR2 YDEGEE. The assay was immunoSEQ multiplex PCR, and TCRdb's table has in-frame clones only and misses some. Of fewer than 90,000 clones listed, around 93% are singletons. Sequenced material: T cells isolated from PBMCs. This receptor was obtained from a human donor in good health. The chain has TRBV5-8 and TRBJ2-3, with a possible D match to TRBD2 (5 bases). CDR3 loop: CASSLGSGWTTDTQYF. The CDR3 DNA follows: TGTGCCAGCAGCTTGGGAAGCGGCTGGACCACAGATACGCAGTATTTT.